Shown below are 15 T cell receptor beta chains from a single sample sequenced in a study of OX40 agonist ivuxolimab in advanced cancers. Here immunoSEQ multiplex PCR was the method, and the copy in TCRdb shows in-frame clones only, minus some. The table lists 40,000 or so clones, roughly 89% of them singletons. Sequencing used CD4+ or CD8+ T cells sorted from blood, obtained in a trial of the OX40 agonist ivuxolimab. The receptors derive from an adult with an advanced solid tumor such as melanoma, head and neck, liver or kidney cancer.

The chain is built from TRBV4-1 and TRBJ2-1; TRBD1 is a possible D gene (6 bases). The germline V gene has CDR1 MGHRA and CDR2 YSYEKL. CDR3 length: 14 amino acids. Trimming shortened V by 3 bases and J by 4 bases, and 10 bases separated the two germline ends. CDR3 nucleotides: TGCGCCAGCAGCCAGGGCGACAGGTACAATGAGCAGTTCTTC. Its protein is CASSQGDRYNEQFF.

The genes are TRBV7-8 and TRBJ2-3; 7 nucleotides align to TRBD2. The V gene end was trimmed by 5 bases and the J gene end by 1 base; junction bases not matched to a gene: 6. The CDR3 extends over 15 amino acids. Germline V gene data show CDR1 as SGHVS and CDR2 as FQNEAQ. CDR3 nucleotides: TGTGCCAGCAGCCCTTCGGGGGGAGGCACAGATACGCAGTATTTT. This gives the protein CASSPSGGGTDTQYF.

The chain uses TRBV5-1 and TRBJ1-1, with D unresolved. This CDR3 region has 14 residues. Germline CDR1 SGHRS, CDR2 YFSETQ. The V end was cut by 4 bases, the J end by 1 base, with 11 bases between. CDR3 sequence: CASSIRTENTEAFF. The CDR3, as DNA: TGCGCCAGCAGCATCCGGACGGAGAACACTGAAGCTTTCTTT.

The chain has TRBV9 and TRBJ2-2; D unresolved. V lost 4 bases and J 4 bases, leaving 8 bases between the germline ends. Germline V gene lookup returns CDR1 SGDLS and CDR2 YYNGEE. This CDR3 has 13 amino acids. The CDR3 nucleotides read TGTGCCAGCAGCCCGACCTTCACCGGGGAGCTGTTTTTT. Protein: CASSPTFTGELFF.

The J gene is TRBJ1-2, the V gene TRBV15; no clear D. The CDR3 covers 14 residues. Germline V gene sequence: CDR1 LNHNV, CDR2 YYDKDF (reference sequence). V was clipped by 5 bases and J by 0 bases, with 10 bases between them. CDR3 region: CATSGVRANYGYTF. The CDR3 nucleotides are TGTGCCACCAGCGGAGTACGGGCTAACTATGGCTACACCTTC. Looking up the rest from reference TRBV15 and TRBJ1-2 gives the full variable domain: DAMVIQNPRYQVTQFGKPVTLSCSQTLNHNVMYWYQQKSSQAPKLLFHYYDKDFNNEADTPDNFQSRRPNTSFCFLDIRSPGLGDTAMYLCATSGVRANYGYTFGSGTRLTVV.

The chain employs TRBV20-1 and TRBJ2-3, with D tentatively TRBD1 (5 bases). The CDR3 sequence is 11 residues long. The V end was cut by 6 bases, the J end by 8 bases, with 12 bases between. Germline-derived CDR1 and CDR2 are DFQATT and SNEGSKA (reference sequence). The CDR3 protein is CSATQGGTQYF. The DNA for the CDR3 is TGCAGTGCAACTCAGGGTGGTACGCAGTATTTT.

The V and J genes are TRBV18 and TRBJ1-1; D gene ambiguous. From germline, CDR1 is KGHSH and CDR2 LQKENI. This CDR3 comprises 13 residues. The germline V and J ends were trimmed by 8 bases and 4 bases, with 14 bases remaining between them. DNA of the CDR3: TGTGCCAGCAATCGGGGAGGACCCACTGAAGCTTTCTTT. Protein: CASNRGGPTEAFF.

This CDR3 is CATAGTENEKLFF. The CDR3 coding sequence is TGTGCCACCGCGGGGACAGAGAATGAAAAACTGTTTTTT. This chain connects TRBV2 to TRBJ1-4, with TRBD1 matching 7 bases. The CDR3 has 13 residues. J lost 5 bases, V lost 10 bases, and 7 bases had no gene match. From germline, CDR1 is SNHLY and CDR2 FYNNEI.

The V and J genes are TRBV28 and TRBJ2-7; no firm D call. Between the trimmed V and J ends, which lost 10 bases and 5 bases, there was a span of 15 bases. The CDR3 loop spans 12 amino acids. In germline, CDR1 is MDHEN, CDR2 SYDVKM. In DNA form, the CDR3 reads TGTGCCACCGCCGAGCGCTCTCACGAGCAGTACTTC. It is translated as CATAERSHEQYF.

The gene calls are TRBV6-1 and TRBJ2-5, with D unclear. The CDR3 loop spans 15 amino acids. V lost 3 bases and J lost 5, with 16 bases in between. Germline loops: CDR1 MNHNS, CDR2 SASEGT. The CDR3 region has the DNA TGTGCCAGCAGTGATTCAGCCGCAAGTCGGGAGACCCAGTACTTC. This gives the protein CASSDSAASRETQYF.

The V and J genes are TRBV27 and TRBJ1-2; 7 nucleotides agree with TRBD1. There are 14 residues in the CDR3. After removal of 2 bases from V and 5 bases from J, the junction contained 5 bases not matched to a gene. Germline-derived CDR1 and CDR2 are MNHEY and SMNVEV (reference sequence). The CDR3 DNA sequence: TGTGCCAGCAGTTTAAAGGGGGCGTGGTATGGCTACACCTTC. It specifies CASSLKGAWYGYTF.

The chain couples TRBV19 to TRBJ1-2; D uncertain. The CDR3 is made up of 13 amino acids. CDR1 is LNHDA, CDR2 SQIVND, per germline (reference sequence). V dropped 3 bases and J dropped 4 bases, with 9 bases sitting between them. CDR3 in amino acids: CASSIYYSYGYTF. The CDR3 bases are TGTGCCAGTAGTATTTATTACAGCTATGGCTACACCTTC.

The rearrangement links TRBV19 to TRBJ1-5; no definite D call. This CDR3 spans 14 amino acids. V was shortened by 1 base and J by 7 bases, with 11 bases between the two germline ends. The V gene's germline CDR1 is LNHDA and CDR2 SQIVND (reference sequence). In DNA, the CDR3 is TGTGCCAGTAGTATAGCCGCCGCAAACCAGCCCCAGCATTTT. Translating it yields CASSIAAANQPQHF.

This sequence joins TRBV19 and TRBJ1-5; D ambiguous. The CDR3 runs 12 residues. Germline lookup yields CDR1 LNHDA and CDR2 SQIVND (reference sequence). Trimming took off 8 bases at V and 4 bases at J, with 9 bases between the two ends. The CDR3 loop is CASAQSNQPQHF. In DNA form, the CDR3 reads TGTGCCAGTGCCCAGAGTAATCAGCCCCAGCATTTT. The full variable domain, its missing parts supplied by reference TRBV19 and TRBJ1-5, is DGGITQSPKYLFRKEGQNVTLSCEQNLNHDAMYWYRQDPGQGLRLIYYSQIVNDFQKGDIAEGYSVSREKKESFPLTVTSAQKNPTAFYLCASAQSNQPQHFGDGTRLSIL.

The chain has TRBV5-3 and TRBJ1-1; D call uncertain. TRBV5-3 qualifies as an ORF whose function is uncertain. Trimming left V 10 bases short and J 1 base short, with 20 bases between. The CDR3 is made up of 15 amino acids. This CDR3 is CAPPVRGRKNTEAFF. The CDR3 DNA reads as TGTGCCCCCCCCGTGAGAGGGAGGAAGAACACTGAAGCTTTCTTT.